Listed below are T cell receptor beta chains from one sample, sequenced in a study of blood T cell repertoires in COVID-19. Here immunoSEQ multiplex PCR was the method, and the copy in TCRdb shows in-frame clones only, minus some. This sample has fewer than 80,000 clones, with 86% found just once. Sequences were obtained from peripheral blood. These receptors were collected from a man older than 75 with COVID-19, enrolled during active disease. The CDR3 runs from the conserved cysteine through the conserved F or W. Each record gives: J gene, D gene, V gene, clone size, CDR3 protein, CDR3 DNA. The D gene is left open where the match is weak. Rows give clone size only sometimes, using once, few, many, or a class for an expanded clone.

>TRBJ2-3|TRBD2|TRBV29-1|NA
CSVVVSGGGTDTQYF
TGCAGCGTGGTAGTAAGCGGGGGGGGGACAGATACGCAGTATTTT
>TRBJ2-3|NA|TRBV27|NA
CASRASSTDTQYF
TGTGCCAGCAGGGCTAGTAGCACAGATACGCAGTATTTT
>TRBJ1-2|NA|TRBV10-2|NA
CASRDRSRAYGYTF
TGCGCCAGCAGAGACAGGAGCCGTGCCTATGGCTACACCTTC
>TRBJ1-4|NA|TRBV10-3|NA
CAISESKEVAEKLFF
TGTGCCATCAGTGAGTCAAAGGAGGTGGCGGAAAAACTGTTTTTT
>TRBJ2-6|NA|TRBV3-1/TRBV3-2|NA
CASSQGGGANVLTF
TGTGCCAGCAGCCAAGGAGGCGGGGCCAACGTCCTGACTTTC
>TRBJ1-5|TRBD1|TRBV19|NA
CASSGTAPGNQPQHF
TGTGCCAGTAGTGGGACAGCCCCAGGGAATCAGCCCCAGCATTTT
>TRBJ2-7|NA|TRBV11-2|few
CASSLVGRLFSYEQYF
TGTGCCAGCAGCTTAGTAGGCAGGCTGTTCTCCTACGAGCAGTACTTC
>TRBJ2-7|TRBD1|TRBV6-5|NA
CASSYSRGTGRDEQYF
TGTGCCAGCAGTTACTCGAGGGGGACAGGGAGGGACGAGCAGTACTTC
>TRBJ1-4|TRBD1|TRBV9|NA
CASSVSTGTANEKLFF
TGTGCCAGCAGCGTGTCGACCGGGACAGCTAATGAAAAACTGTTTTTT
>TRBJ1-5|TRBD1|TRBV28|NA
CASSAGQVTRPQHF
TGTGCCAGCAGTGCCGGACAGGTCACCCGGCCCCAGCATTTT
>TRBJ2-2|TRBD1|TRBV2|once
CASRKQGVDTGELFF
TGTGCCAGCAGAAAACAGGGGGTTGACACCGGGGAGCTGTTTTTT
>TRBJ1-1|TRBD1|TRBV6-5|NA
CASSYGGQGLEAFF
TGTGCCAGCAGTTACGGAGGACAGGGGCTTGAAGCTTTCTTT
>TRBJ1-2|NA|TRBV6-5|few
CASSSRGGNGYTF
TGTGCCAGCAGTTCCCGAGGGGGAAATGGCTACACCTTC
>TRBJ1-5|TRBD1|TRBV3-1/TRBV3-2|NA
CASSQKTGNQPQHF
TGTGCCAGCAGCCAAAAGACAGGGAATCAGCCCCAGCATTTT
>TRBJ1-4|TRBD1|TRBV5-4|NA
CASSLVPGQGDEKLFF
TGTGCCAGCAGCTTGGTGCCGGGACAGGGCGATGAAAAACTGTTTTTT
>TRBJ2-7|NA|TRBV20-1|once
CSARDSYEQYF
TGCAGTGCTAGAGACAGCTACGAGCAGTACTTC
>TRBJ2-7|TRBD1|TRBV14|NA
CASSQEGVRTGAYEQYF
TGTGCCAGCAGCCAAGAAGGGGTCCGGACAGGGGCCTACGAGCAGTACTTC
>TRBJ1-1|NA|TRBV19|NA
CASSFWGGTEAFF
TGTGCCAGTAGTTTTTGGGGGGGCACTGAAGCTTTCTTT
>TRBJ2-3|NA|TRBV9|NA
CASSLTVLGDTQYF
TGTGCCAGCAGCCTCACAGTGCTCGGAGATACGCAGTATTTT
>TRBJ2-7|NA|TRBV7-9|NA
CASSRSSYEQYF
TGTGCCAGCAGCCGGAGTTCCTACGAGCAGTACTTC
>TRBJ1-2|NA|TRBV28|NA
CASSLSGGVGIYGYTF
TGTGCCAGCAGTTTATCGGGGGGCGTTGGTATCTATGGCTACACCTTC
>TRBJ1-3|TRBD1|TRBV18|NA
CASSPGTGGNTIYF
TGTGCCAGCTCACCAGGGACAGGAGGAAACACCATATATTTT
>TRBJ1-6|NA|TRBV6-5|NA
CASRGAGSSPLHF
TGTGCCAGCAGGGGAGCCGGTAGTTCACCCCTCCACTTT
>TRBJ2-1|NA|TRBV9|NA
CASSVDHSSYNEQFF
TGTGCCAGCAGCGTAGATCACAGCTCCTACAATGAGCAGTTCTTC